The 24 T cell receptor beta chains presented below share a single source sample, sequenced in a study of PD-L1 blockade in urothelial cancer. Clones were sequenced by immunoSEQ multiplex PCR, and TCRdb holds only the in-frame ones, with some missing. The repertoire has 40,000 to 50,000 clones, roughly 86% of them found once; the top ten carry 8% to 13%. The time point: peripheral blood 6 weeks after treatment start. The sequenced sample was PBMCs, obtained around atezolizumab (anti-PD-L1) treatment. The source of these receptors is a man aged 60 to 69 with urothelial cancer.

The DNA for the CDR3 is TGTGCCTGGAGCGAAGGGGGGGGTTACGAGCAGTACTTC. This encodes CAWSEGGGYEQYF. This chain joins TRBV30 and TRBJ2-7, with a possible D match to TRBD2 (7 bases). CDR1 is GTSNPN, CDR2 SVGIG, per germline (reference sequence). The CDR3 has 13 residues. Trimming removed 3 bases from V and 4 bases from J, with 13 bases in between.

This clone was picked up a small number of times. This rearrangement joins TRBV29-1 to TRBJ1-1; tentative D call: TRBD1 (5 bases). Germline lookup yields CDR1 SQVTM and CDR2 ANQGSEA. The CDR3 has 13 amino acids. Between the trimmed V and J ends, which lost 2 bases and 4 bases, there was a span of 11 bases. CDR3 loop: CSVESRVVTEAFF. CDR3 bases: TGCAGCGTTGAAAGCAGGGTCGTCACTGAAGCTTTCTTT.

The chain uses TRBV6-1 and TRBJ2-5; the match to TRBD2 covers 13 bases. Germline-derived CDR1 and CDR2 are MNHNS and SASEGT. V lost 1 base to trimming and J lost 4 bases; unmatched junction nucleotides: 3. The CDR3 totals 16 residues. The CDR3 DNA sequence: TGTGCCAGCAGTGAAGGACTAGCGGGGGGTATAGAGACCCAGTACTTC. It codes for CASSEGLAGGIETQYF.

The CDR3 coding sequence is TGTGCCAGCAGTTATAAAGGGGGTGGATACAATGAGCAGTTCTTC. Translation: CASSYKGGGYNEQFF. The chain carries TRBV28 and TRBJ2-1; the D gene is possibly TRBD1 (6 bases). The CDR3 loop spans 15 amino acids. V shed 4 bases and J shed 4 bases, with 14 bases lying between them. The V gene's germline CDR1 is MDHEN and CDR2 SYDVKM. Looking up the rest from reference TRBV28 and TRBJ2-1 gives the full variable domain: DVKVTQSSRYLVKRTGEKVFLECVQDMDHENMFWYRQDPGLGLRLIYFSYDVKMKEKGDIPEGYSVSREKKERFSLILESASTNQTSMYLCASSYKGGGYNEQFFGPGTRLTVL.

This sequence joins TRBV28 and TRBJ2-1, with no clear D. This CDR3 is 15 amino acids long. Germline V lookup: CDR1 MDHEN, CDR2 SYDVKM. The V end lost 6 bases, the J end lost 0 bases, and 12 bases lay between the germline ends. The DNA of the CDR3 is TGTGCCAGCAGGGAGTACCCAAGCTCCTACAATGAGCAGTTCTTC. Residues: CASREYPSSYNEQFF.

This rearrangement joins TRBV6-1 to TRBJ2-1; 8 nucleotides line up with TRBD2. The CDR3 spans 12 residues. Germline V lookup: CDR1 MNHNS, CDR2 SASEGT. With V trimmed by 4 bases and J by 9 bases, 2 bases remained unmatched. This chain's CDR3 is CASSATSGEQFF. The CDR3 DNA reads as TGTGCCAGCAGTGCCACTAGCGGTGAGCAGTTCTTC.

The chain couples TRBV9 to TRBJ1-5; tentatively, D is TRBD1 (5 bases). Deletions cut 0 bases from V and 7 bases from J, with 11 bases between. Germline CDR1 SGDLS, CDR2 YYNGEE. The CDR3 runs to 14 residues. CDR3 sequence: CASSVGGTAQPQHF. The CDR3 DNA reads as TGTGCCAGCAGCGTAGGAGGGACTGCACAGCCCCAGCATTTT. The entire variable domain, with the rest obtained from reference TRBV9 and TRBJ1-5, is as follows: DSGVTQTPKHLITATGQRVTLRCSPRSGDLSVYWYQQSLDQGLQFLIQYYNGEERAKGNILERFSAQQFPDLHSELNLSSLELGDSALYFCASSVGGTAQPQHFGDGTRLSIL.

The chain has TRBV14 and TRBJ2-1; 12 bases match TRBD2. Looked up from germline, CDR1 is SGHDN and CDR2 is FVKESK. This CDR3 has 15 amino acids. The V segment lost 6 bases and the J segment 5 bases; nucleotides outside the gene matches: 5. For the CDR3, the DNA is TGTGCCAGCAGTTTTTGGACTAGCGGGAACAATGAGCAGTTCTTC. This translates into CASSFWTSGNNEQFF.

This clone was found once. V and J are TRBV11-2 and TRBJ2-3; 8 positions match TRBD1. The CDR3 runs 15 residues. Germline lookup yields CDR1 SGHAT and CDR2 FQNNGV. Germline trimming cut 3 bases from V and 4 bases from J; bases unmatched to any gene: 6. The CDR3 DNA sequence: TGTGCCAGCAGCTTTCGGGGACAGGAATCAGATACGCAGTATTTT. Its protein product is CASSFRGQESDTQYF.

For this clone: The limits of the CDR3 on the DNA are not certain, so only TCRdb's listed CDR3 is given. The chain recombines TRBV27 with TRBJ1-5. The V gene's germline CDR1 is MNHEY and CDR2 SMNVEV (reference sequence). The length of the CDR3 is 19 amino acids, counting both ends. CDR3 protein: CASSSSPPGLTGEGQPQHF.

J is TRBJ1-1 and V is TRBV9, with D perhaps TRBD1 (6 bases). The germline V gene has CDR1 SGDLS and CDR2 YYNGEE. The CDR3 sequence is 13 residues long. The V gene lost 6 bases and the J gene lost 8 bases, with 17 bases spanning the gap. CDR3 nucleotides: TGTGCCAGCAAGAGATCCGGTGGGGGCGAAGCTTTCTTT. As protein: CASKRSGGGEAFF.

The rearrangement joins TRBV15 to TRBJ2-1; 8 nucleotides align to TRBD2. Trimming removed 9 bases from V and 9 bases from J; junction bases left unmatched: 10. The CDR3 extends over 13 amino acids. The germline gives CDR1 LNHNV, CDR2 YYDKDF (reference sequence). CDR3 amino acids: CATSREVSTEQFF. CDR3 DNA: TGTGCCACGTCGCGGGAGGTTAGTACTGAGCAGTTCTTC.

By sample fraction, this clone is medium-sized (0.01 to 0.1%). This chain connects TRBV30 to TRBJ1-1; 8 positions agree with TRBD1. Germline assignment: CDR1 GTSNPN and CDR2 SVGIG (reference sequence). Losses at the gene ends were 3 bases for V and 0 bases for J; bases not matched to a gene: 0. CDR3 length: 13 residues. This CDR3 is CAWRGQVNTEAFF. For the CDR3, the DNA is TGTGCCTGGAGGGGACAGGTGAACACTGAAGCTTTCTTT.

The CDR3 here is CASSLNGGVDEQFF. The CDR3 region has the DNA TGCGCCAGCAGCTTGAATGGAGGGGTCGATGAGCAGTTCTTC. The chain joins TRBV5-1 to TRBJ2-1, with D possibly being TRBD2 (6 bases). V was trimmed by 1 base and J by 8 bases, leaving 13 bases between them. Germline V gene sequence: CDR1 SGHRS, CDR2 YFSETQ. This CDR3 comprises 14 residues.

J is TRBJ1-5 and V is TRBV7-8; 8 bases map to TRBD1. The V gene end was trimmed by 7 bases and the J gene end by 5 bases; junction bases not matched to a gene: 13. This CDR3 is 16 amino acids long. Germline CDR1 and CDR2: SGHVS and FQNEAQ. As DNA, the CDR3 is TGTGCCAGCACGCTCTCTGGACAGGGAAAGGATCAGCCCCAGCATTTT. This translates into CASTLSGQGKDQPQHF.

This chain uses TRBV7-8 with TRBJ1-6; tentatively, D is TRBD1 (5 bases). CDR1 is SGHVS and CDR2 is FQNEAQ in the germline V gene. The length of the CDR3 is 15 residues. Trimming took 3 bases from V and 5 from J, leaving 11 bases between them. DNA for the CDR3: TGTGCCAGCAGCTTCCGGGCAGGGAATAATTCACCCCTCCACTTT. Protein sequence: CASSFRAGNNSPLHF.

This clone appeared a few times. This chain joins TRBV9 and TRBJ1-6; D is perhaps TRBD1 (5 bases). Germline V gives CDR1 SGDLS, CDR2 YYNGEE. V gave up 3 bases and J gave up 7 bases, with 14 bases separating them. The CDR3 loop spans 15 amino acids. CDR3 bases: TGTGCCAGCAGCGCATCCACCAGGGCAAATTCACCCCTCCACTTT. Amino acids: CASSASTRANSPLHF.

The sample holds a few counts of this clone. The chain carries TRBV29-1 and TRBJ2-1, with 9 bases aligning to TRBD1. V gave up 2 bases and J gave up 4 bases; unmatched junction bases: 6. CDR3 length: 15 amino acids. Looked up from germline, CDR1 is SQVTM and CDR2 is ANQGSEA. As DNA, the CDR3 is TGCAGCGTTGAACCCGACAGGGGGGGATACAATGAGCAGTTCTTC. Protein sequence: CSVEPDRGGYNEQFF.

The CDR3 DNA is TGTGCCTGGAGTGCCCGGGCCAGGGGAGAGACCCAGTACTTC. Its protein is CAWSARARGETQYF. The gene calls are TRBV30 and TRBJ2-5, with D perhaps TRBD1 (6 bases). CDR1 GTSNPN and CDR2 SVGIG come from the germline V gene (reference sequence). V lost 1 base and J 4 bases, leaving 13 bases between the germline ends. The CDR3 contains 14 residues.

This clone was found once. The genes are TRBV6-1 and TRBJ2-3; 8 bases agree with TRBD1. In germline, CDR1 is MNHNS, CDR2 SASEGT. V was clipped by 7 bases and J by 4 bases; unmatched bases: 4. The CDR3 contains 13 residues. DNA for the CDR3: TGTGCCAGCAACGGACAGGGCGCAGATACGCAGTATTTT. It translates to CASNGQGADTQYF.

This clone occurred many times. This sequence joins TRBV2 and TRBJ2-7; a possible D gene is TRBD1 (5 bases). The CDR3 sequence is 14 residues long. Trimming shortened V by 6 bases and J by 4 bases, and 16 bases separated the two germline ends. Looked up from germline, CDR1 is SNHLY and CDR2 is FYNNEI. The CDR3 DNA sequence: TGTGCCAGCAGACCCGTCTCCCAGGGTTACGAGCAGTACTTC. The encoded protein is CASRPVSQGYEQYF.

The J gene is TRBJ1-4, the V gene TRBV5-1, with TRBD1 identical over 7 bases. CDR3 length: 16 amino acids. V trimming: 0 bases; J trimming: 7 bases; junction bases outside the gene matches: 9. Germline CDR1 SGHRS, CDR2 YFSETQ. CDR3 DNA: TGCGCCAGCAGCTTGGCCCAGGGCAGGGGGACTGAAAAACTGTTTTTT. Its protein product is CASSLAQGRGTEKLFF.

This chain uses TRBV28 with TRBJ1-1, with TRBD1 identical over 8 bases. The CDR3 is made up of 15 amino acids. The germline V gene encodes CDR1 MDHEN and CDR2 SYDVKM. The junction had 11 bases not matched to a gene; V was cut back by 5 bases and J by 6 bases. CDR3 DNA sequence: TGTGCCAGCAGTACCGGACAGGGTGCGATAGCTGAAGCTTTCTTT. Its translation: CASSTGQGAIAEAFF.

The chain carries TRBV10-2 and TRBJ1-3; unclear D gene. The CDR3 is 16 amino acids. V was cut by 2 bases and J by 0 bases, with 11 bases left in between. The germline gives CDR1 WSHSY, CDR2 SAAADI. CDR3 nucleotides: TGCGCCAGCAGTGAGCCCCTTTTCGGCTCTGGAAACACCATATATTTT. This encodes CASSEPLFGSGNTIYF.